Listed below are T cell receptor beta chains from one sample, sequenced in a study of blood T cell repertoires in COVID-19. Assay used: immunoSEQ multiplex PCR; TCRdb lists only in-frame clones, some missing. The data hold about 74,000 clones, with about 90% observed a single time. Material: peripheral blood. Receptors were obtained from a woman aged 80 or older with acute or convalescent COVID-19. CDR3s include the opening cysteine and the closing phenylalanine or tryptophan. A D gene is named only where the DNA matches it firmly. Clone sizes are given selectively: once, few, many, or a class where the clone is expanded.

DNA | CDR3 | V | D | J | size
TGTGCCAGCAGCGTTTTGACTAGCGGGGATTTGGGCACCGGGGAGCTGTTTTTT | CASSVLTSGDLGTGELFF | TRBV9 | TRBD2 | TRBJ2-2 | .
TGTGCCAGCAGTAACCGGGACAGGGGTTCCGGGGAGCTGTTTTTT | CASSNRDRGSGELFF | TRBV27 | TRBD1 | TRBJ2-2 | .
TGTGCCTGGAGTCCAGACAGGGGGGGTAAGGGGAGCAATCAGCCCCAGCATTTT | CAWSPDRGGKGSNQPQHF | TRBV30 | TRBD1 | TRBJ1-5 | few
TGTGCCAGCAGCTACACCTCCGGGAGTGAGCAGTTCTTC | CASSYTSGSEQFF | TRBV11-2 | . | TRBJ2-1 | .
TGTGCCAGCAGCTTAGCCCTGACAGATCTCTCTGGAAACACCATATATTTT | CASSLALTDLSGNTIYF | TRBV7-8 | . | TRBJ1-3 | .
TGTGCCAGCAGTTCTACAGGGGAAAAAGGCTACACCTTC | CASSSTGEKGYTF | TRBV12-3/TRBV12-4 | TRBD1 | TRBJ1-2 | .
TGTGCCTGGAGTGTAGGCTCGGAGAGCAATCAGCCCCAGCATTTT | CAWSVGSESNQPQHF | TRBV30 | . | TRBJ1-5 | .
TGTGCCAGCAGCCAAGTTATCAGGGGGGCAGAAGCTTTCTTT | CASSQVIRGAEAFF | TRBV14 | TRBD1 | TRBJ1-1 | .
TGTGCCTGGAGGGGACAGGGGAATTCACCCCTCCACTTT | CAWRGQGNSPLHF | TRBV30 | TRBD1 | TRBJ1-6 | .
TGTGCCAGCAGCGGACAGAGCGGGGGGGCCCAAGAGACCCAGTACTTC | CASSGQSGGAQETQYF | TRBV9 | TRBD2 | TRBJ2-5 | few
TGTGCCAGCAGCTTGTTAGCGGGGGAGGCCTACAATGAGCAGTTCTTC | CASSLLAGEAYNEQFF | TRBV5-4 | TRBD2 | TRBJ2-1 | .
TGTGCCAGCAGCTCCTTGGGGGCCCTCTACAATGAGCAGTTCTTC | CASSSLGALYNEQFF | TRBV7-8 | . | TRBJ2-1 | .
TGTGCCAGCAGCTCAGCCCTCGGCGGGAGAGATACGCAGTATTTT | CASSSALGGRDTQYF | TRBV7-8 | TRBD2 | TRBJ2-3 | once
TGTGCCAGCAGCTTCGGACAGGGGAACACTGAAGCTTTCTTT | CASSFGQGNTEAFF | TRBV9 | TRBD1 | TRBJ1-1 | .
TGTGCCAGCAGCCAAGGGAACAGGGCCCTAGATGGCTACACCTTC | CASSQGNRALDGYTF | TRBV3-1/TRBV3-2 | . | TRBJ1-2 | .
TGTGCCACCAGTGACTCTAGCTCTAGCACAGATACGCAGTATTTT | CATSDSSSSTDTQYF | TRBV24-1 | . | TRBJ2-3 | few
TGTGCCAGCAGCCTAGCGGGAGTGGAGACCCAGTACTTC | CASSLAGVETQYF | TRBV12-3/TRBV12-4 | TRBD2 | TRBJ2-5 | once
TGCGCCAGCAGCTTGACCAAAGGACAGACCTACGAGCAGTACTTC | CASSLTKGQTYEQYF | TRBV5-1 | . | TRBJ2-7 | once
TGTGCCAGCAGTTACCAGCACCTAGGAGATACGCAGTATTTT | CASSYQHLGDTQYF | TRBV6-2/TRBV6-3 | . | TRBJ2-3 | few
TGTGCCAGCGGAACTAGCGGGAGGGGGACCGGGGAGCTGTTTTTT | CASGTSGRGTGELFF | TRBV5-6 | TRBD2 | TRBJ2-2 | once
TGTGCCAGCAGCGAGGGTACGAACACTGAAGCTTTCTTT | CASSEGTNTEAFF | TRBV14 | . | TRBJ1-1 | .
TGTGCCAGCAGCTTAAGACTAGCACAGTACGAGCAGTACTTC | CASSLRLAQYEQYF | TRBV11-2 | TRBD2 | TRBJ2-7 | once
TGTGCCAGCAGCCTCCCAGGGGGCTCCTACGAGCAGTACTTC | CASSLPGGSYEQYF | TRBV6-2/TRBV6-3 | TRBD1 | TRBJ2-7 | .
TGTGCCATCAGTGCTTTAGCGGGGGACTCGGAGACCCAGTACTTC | CAISALAGDSETQYF | TRBV10-3 | TRBD2 | TRBJ2-5 | .
TGTGCCAGCAGCCAAGGACGGGACAACGAGCAGTACTTC | CASSQGRDNEQYF | TRBV3-1/TRBV3-2 | . | TRBJ2-7 | .
TGTGCCACCACACAGTCTAGCAATCAGCCCCAGCATTTT | CATTQSSNQPQHF | TRBV15 | . | TRBJ1-5 | .
TGTGCCAGCAGCTTAGGAGTCGGATCAGGGCAGTACTTC | CASSLGVGSGQYF | TRBV7-6 | . | TRBJ2-7 | .
TGTGCCAGCAGCTTGCTAGCGGGCAGAGAGCAGTACTTC | CASSLLAGREQYF | TRBV5-4 | TRBD2 | TRBJ2-7 | .
TGTGCCAGCGGTGCGGGAGGGCATCGGGGGTACGAGCAGTACTTC | CASGAGGHRGYEQYF | TRBV28 | TRBD2 | TRBJ2-7 | .
TGTGCCAGCAGCCTATCCTACAGGGGCCAATTCCGCGACACTGAAGCTTTCTTT | CASSLSYRGQFRDTEAFF | TRBV11-2 | TRBD1 | TRBJ1-1 | once
TGTGCCAGCAGCTTAGTTGTAGCGGGAGGGCCGTATACGCAGTATTTT | CASSLVVAGGPYTQYF | TRBV11-3 | TRBD2 | TRBJ2-3 | .
TGTGCCAGGACCTTTGGACTAGCGGCCACGCCGTACATCCCCGGGGAGCTGTTTTTT | CARTFGLAATPYIPGELFF | TRBV21-1 | . | TRBJ2-2 | .
TGCGCCAGCAGCCCGAAAACCGGGACAGGGGGCACTGAAGCTTTCTTT | CASSPKTGTGGTEAFF | TRBV4-1 | TRBD1 | TRBJ1-1 | .
TGTGCCACCAGCCGACCGGGACTAGCGGGGAGCCGGAATACGCAGTATTTT | CATSRPGLAGSRNTQYF | TRBV15 | TRBD2 | TRBJ2-3 | few
TGTGCCAGTAGTATAGACCCTAGCGGGACTGAGCAGTTCTTC | CASSIDPSGTEQFF | TRBV19 | TRBD2 | TRBJ2-1 | .
TGCGCCAGCAGCTTGGCCGTGGCAGGGTCGAACACTGAAGCTTTCTTT | CASSLAVAGSNTEAFF | TRBV5-1 | . | TRBJ1-1 | .
TGTGCCAGTAGTATTACGGACGGAGGCCACACCTTC | CASSITDGGHTF | TRBV19 | . | TRBJ1-2 | .
TGTGCCAGCAGCCCCCGGGGAGGGAAGGGCACCGGGGAGCTGTTTTTT | CASSPRGGKGTGELFF | TRBV11-3 | TRBD2 | TRBJ2-2 | few
TGTGCCAGTAGTATAGGGACTAGCGAACGTGAGCAGTTCTTC | CASSIGTSEREQFF | TRBV19 | TRBD2 | TRBJ2-1 | .
TGTGCCAGCAGCACCCCGACAGGGAACGAGCAGTACTTC | CASSTPTGNEQYF | TRBV5-4 | TRBD1 | TRBJ2-7 | .
TGCGCCAGCAGCTTGAGAGGTCAGGGGGACGAGCAGTACTTC | CASSLRGQGDEQYF | TRBV5-1 | TRBD1 | TRBJ2-7 | .
TGTGCCAGTAGTCTTCCTAGCGGGAGGGGAGATACGCAGTATTTT | CASSLPSGRGDTQYF | TRBV19 | TRBD2 | TRBJ2-3 | .
TGTGCCAGCAGCGCCGACGCCGCAACTAGCGGGAGGCTCAATGAGCAGTTCTTC | CASSADAATSGRLNEQFF | TRBV9 | TRBD2 | TRBJ2-1 | few
TGTGCCAGCAGCTTAGGGGGGACAGGGGCCTCAGATACGCAGTATTTT | CASSLGGTGASDTQYF | TRBV7-2 | TRBD1 | TRBJ2-3 | .